The following is a TCR beta chain sequence with its context. What it binds is unknown. This record belongs to a study of T cell repertoires in cytomegalovirus infection. Overall study: Signatures in public TCR beta sequences pointed to both CMV infection and matching HLA type.

The CDR3 is made up of 15 amino acids. V was cut by 2 bases and J by 0 bases, with 10 bases left in between. The germline CDR1 and CDR2 sequences are SGHKS and YYEKEE (reference sequence). MiXCR, applied by TCRdb to the reads, yields one record per CDR3 protein. The repertoire includes about 260,000 distinct CDR3 sequences, 12% to 15% of them detected once, and around 9% sits in the top ten. Study-level findings and limits: In two of eight donors, the top clonotype was HLA-C-restricted CMV-specific.

The clonotype was recovered from a human donor in good health (CMV status not recorded). Some clones in this sample may be carry-over from other donors' samples. Source material: PBMCs. This chain links TRBV5-5 with TRBJ2-3, with D uncertain. The CDR3 spells CASSFSTYSTDTQYF. CDR3 DNA sequence: TGTGCCAGCAGCTTCTCGACTTACAGCACAGATACGCAGTATTTT.